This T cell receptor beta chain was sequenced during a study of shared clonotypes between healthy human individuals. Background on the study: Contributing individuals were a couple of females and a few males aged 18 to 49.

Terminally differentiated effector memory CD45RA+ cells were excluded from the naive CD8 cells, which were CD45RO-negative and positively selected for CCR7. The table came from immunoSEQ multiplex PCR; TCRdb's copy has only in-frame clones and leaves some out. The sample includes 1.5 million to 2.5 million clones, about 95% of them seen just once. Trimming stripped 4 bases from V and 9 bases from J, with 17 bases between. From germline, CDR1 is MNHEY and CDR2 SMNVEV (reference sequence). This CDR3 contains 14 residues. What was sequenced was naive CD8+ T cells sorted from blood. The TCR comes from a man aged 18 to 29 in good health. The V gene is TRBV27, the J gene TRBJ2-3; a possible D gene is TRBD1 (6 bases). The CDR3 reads CASSYRSQGMTQYF. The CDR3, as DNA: TGTGCCAGCAGTTATAGGTCGCAGGGGATGACGCAGTATTTT.